A selection of T cell receptor beta chains follows, all from one sample in a study of shared T cell receptors in the human thymus. Profiled with immunoSEQ multiplex PCR; TCRdb holds only in-frame clones, not every one. The table has roughly 560,000 clones, approximately 80% seen once. These same data were also listed under a study on human thymus T cells.

Sequencing was performed on thymocytes. The receptor set was obtained from a boy under three years old with a congenital heart defect. Each CDR3 is given with its conserved first and last residue. The order of the fields is V gene, J gene, CDR3 protein.

TRBV4-3	TRBJ2-5	CASSQVAGIGRRETQYF
TRBV7-7	TRBJ2-5	CASSLGASGFTGETQYF
TRBV29-1	TRBJ2-1	CSVNTPGNEQFF
TRBV27	TRBJ2-5	CASSSNSGGTQETQYF
TRBV9	TRBJ2-1	CASSVGGGGEQFF
TRBV18	TRBJ2-7	CASSPTTGGYEQYF
TRBV2	TRBJ2-3	CASTLHGRGSTDTQYF
TRBV4-2	TRBJ2-5	CASSQGKRDFYQETQYF
TRBV20-1	TRBJ1-2	CSASGNGYTF
TRBV30	TRBJ2-1	CAWSVPPLIYNEQFF
TRBV12-1	TRBJ2-3	CASSLAGVNFGLEGDTQYF
TRBV14	TRBJ2-1	CASSQGDRGYLRVAEGCNEQFF
TRBV5-1	TRBJ1-4	CASSLDRLGAVNEKLFF
TRBV14	TRBJ2-3	CASSQDQWTRAREADTQYF
TRBV19	TRBJ2-1	CASSTTLRAGSYNEQFF
TRBV7-8	TRBJ1-2	CASSLAASHTYGYTF
TRBV28	TRBJ2-7	CASSVPRVGEQYF
TRBV27	TRBJ2-3	CASSLGPRWAGLSTDTQYF
TRBV9	TRBJ2-5	CASSARGGGQETQYF
TRBV7-6	TRBJ2-3	CASSLEFRGIDTQYF
TRBV28	TRBJ1-1	CASTEQMNTEAFF
TRBV28	TRBJ2-1	CASSFAASGGGHNEQFF
TRBV5-1	TRBJ2-1	CASSPSSGTYNEQFF